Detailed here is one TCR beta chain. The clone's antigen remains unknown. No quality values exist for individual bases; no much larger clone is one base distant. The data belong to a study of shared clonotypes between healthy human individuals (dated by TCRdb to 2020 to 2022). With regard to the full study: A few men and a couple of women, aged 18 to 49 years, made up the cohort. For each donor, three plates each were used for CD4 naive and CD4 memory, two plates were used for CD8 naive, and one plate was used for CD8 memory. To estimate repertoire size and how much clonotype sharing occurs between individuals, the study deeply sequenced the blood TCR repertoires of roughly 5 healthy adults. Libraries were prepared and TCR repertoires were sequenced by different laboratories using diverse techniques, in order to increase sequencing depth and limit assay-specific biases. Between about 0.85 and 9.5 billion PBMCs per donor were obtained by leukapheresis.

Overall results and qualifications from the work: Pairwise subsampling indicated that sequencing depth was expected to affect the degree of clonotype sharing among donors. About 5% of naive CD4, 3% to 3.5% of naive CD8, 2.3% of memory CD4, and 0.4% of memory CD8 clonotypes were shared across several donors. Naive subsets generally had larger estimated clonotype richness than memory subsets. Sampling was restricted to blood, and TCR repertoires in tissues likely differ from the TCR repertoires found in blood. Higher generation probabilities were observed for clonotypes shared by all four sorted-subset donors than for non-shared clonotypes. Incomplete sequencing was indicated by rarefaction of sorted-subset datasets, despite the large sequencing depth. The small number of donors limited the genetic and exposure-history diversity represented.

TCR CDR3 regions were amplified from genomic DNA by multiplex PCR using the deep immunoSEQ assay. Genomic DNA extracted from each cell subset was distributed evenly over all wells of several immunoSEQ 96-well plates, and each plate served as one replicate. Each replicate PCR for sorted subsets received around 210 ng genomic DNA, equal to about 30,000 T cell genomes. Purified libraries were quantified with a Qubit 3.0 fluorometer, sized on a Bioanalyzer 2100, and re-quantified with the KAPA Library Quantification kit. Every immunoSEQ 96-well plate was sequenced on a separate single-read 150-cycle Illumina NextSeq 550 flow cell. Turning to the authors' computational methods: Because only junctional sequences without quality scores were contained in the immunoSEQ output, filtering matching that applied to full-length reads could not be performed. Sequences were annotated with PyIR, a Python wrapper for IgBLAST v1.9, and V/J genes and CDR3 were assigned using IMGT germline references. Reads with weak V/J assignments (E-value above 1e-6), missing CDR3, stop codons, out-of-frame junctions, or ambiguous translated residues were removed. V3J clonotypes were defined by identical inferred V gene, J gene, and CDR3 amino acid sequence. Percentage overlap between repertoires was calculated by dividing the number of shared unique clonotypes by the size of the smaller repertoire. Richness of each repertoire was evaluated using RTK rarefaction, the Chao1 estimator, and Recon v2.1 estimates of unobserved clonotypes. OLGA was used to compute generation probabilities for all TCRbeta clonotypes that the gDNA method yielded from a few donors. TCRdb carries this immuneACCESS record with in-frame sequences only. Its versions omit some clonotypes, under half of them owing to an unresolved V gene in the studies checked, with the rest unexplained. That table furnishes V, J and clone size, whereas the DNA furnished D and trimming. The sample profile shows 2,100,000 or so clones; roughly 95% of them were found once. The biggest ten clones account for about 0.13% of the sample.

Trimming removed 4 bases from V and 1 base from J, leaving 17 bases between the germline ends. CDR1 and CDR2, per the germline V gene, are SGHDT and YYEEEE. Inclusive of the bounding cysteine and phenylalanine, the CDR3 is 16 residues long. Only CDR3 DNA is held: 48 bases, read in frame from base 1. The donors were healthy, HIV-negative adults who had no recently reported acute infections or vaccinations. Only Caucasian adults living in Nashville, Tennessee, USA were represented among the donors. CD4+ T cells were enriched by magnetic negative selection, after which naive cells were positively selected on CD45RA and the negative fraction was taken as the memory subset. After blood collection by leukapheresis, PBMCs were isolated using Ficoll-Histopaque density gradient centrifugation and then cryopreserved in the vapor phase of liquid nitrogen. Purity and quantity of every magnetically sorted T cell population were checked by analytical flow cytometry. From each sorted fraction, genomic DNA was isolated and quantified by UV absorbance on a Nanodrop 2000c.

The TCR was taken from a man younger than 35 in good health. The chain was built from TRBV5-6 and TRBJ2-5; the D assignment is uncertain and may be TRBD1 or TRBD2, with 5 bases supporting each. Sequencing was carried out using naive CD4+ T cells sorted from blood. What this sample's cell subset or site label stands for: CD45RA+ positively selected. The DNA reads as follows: TGTGCCAGCAGCCCCGGGACCGCCCGCCCCCAAGAGACCCAGTACTTC. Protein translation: CASSPGTARPQETQYF.